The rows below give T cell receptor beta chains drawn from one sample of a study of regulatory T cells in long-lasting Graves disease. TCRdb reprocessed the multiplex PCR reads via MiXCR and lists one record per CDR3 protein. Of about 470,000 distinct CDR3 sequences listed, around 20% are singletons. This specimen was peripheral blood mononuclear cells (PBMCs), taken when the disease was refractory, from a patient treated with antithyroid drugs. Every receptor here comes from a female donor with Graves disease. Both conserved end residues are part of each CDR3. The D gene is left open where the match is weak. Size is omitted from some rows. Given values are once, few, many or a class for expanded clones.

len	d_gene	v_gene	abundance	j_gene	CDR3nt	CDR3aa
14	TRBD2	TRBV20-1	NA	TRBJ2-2	TGCAGTGCTTCTAGCGGGAGGGGCCTCGGGGAGCTGTTTTTT	CSASSGRGLGELFF
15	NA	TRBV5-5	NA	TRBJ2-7	TGTGCCAGCAGCTCACGCCCTTCGAGGACCTACGAGCAGTACTTC	CASSSRPSRTYEQYF
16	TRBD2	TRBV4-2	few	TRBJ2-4	TGTGCCAGCAGCCAAGAAGGGACTAGCGGCAAAAACATTCAGTACTTC	CASSQEGTSGKNIQYF
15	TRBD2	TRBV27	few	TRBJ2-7	TGTGCCAGCAGGGTGAGACTAGCGGGTTCCTACGAGCAGTACTTC	CASRVRLAGSYEQYF
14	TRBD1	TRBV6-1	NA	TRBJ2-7	TGTGCCAGCAGACCGACAGGGAGCTCCTACGAGCAGTACTTC	CASRPTGSSYEQYF
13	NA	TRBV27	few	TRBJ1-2	TGTGCCAGCAGTTTATATGTAGGGGCCGGCTACACCTTC	CASSLYVGAGYTF
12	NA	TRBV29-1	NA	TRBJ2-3	TGCAGCGTCGACAGGATCCCAGATACGCAGTATTTT	CSVDRIPDTQYF
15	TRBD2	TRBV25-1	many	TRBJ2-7	TGTGCCAGCAGTGAATCCGGGGGGAACTTCTACGAGCAGTACTTC	CASSESGGNFYEQYF
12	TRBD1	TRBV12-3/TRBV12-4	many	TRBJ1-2	TGTGCCAGCAGTCCAGGACAGGCGAGCTACACCTTC	CASSPGQASYTF
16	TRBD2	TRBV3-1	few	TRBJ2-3	TGTGCCAGCAGCCAAGATTTTAGCGGGAGAACAGATACGCAGTATTTT	CASSQDFSGRTDTQYF
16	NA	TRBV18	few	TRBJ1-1	TGTGCCAGCTCACCACACAGAGGCGGAATGAACACTGAAGCTTTCTTT	CASSPHRGGMNTEAFF
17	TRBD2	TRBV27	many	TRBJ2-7	TGTGCCAGCAGTTTATCCCCTAGCGGGAGGGACTGGGACGAGCAGTACTTC	CASSLSPSGRDWDEQYF
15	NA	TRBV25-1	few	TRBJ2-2	TGTGCCAGCAGTGAATTTATAGCGAACACCGGGGAGCTGTTTTTT	CASSEFIANTGELFF
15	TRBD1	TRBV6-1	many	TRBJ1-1	TGTGCCAGCAGTCCGAAACCCGACAGGGGGGCTGAAGCTTTCTTT	CASSPKPDRGAEAFF
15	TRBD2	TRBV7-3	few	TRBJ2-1	TGTGCCAGCAGCTTTGGCGGGAGTGGATTCGATGAGCAGTTCTTC	CASSFGGSGFDEQFF
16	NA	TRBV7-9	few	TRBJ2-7	TGTGCCAGCGGCTTAGGAGGGGGTCAGGGGGACTACGAGCAGTACTTC	CASGLGGGQGDYEQYF
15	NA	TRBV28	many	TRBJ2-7	TGTGCCAGCATCCCCTCGGGGCTTGCCTCCTACGAGCAGTACTTC	CASIPSGLASYEQYF
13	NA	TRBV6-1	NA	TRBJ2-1	TGTGCCACCCAACCGTCTAGCGTCAATGAGCAGTTCTTC	CATQPSSVNEQFF
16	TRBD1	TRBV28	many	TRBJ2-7	TGTGCCAGCAGTTCTGAATCCGGGGGACAGGTCTACGAGCAGTACTTC	CASSSESGGQVYEQYF
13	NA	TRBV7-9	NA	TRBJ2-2	TGTGCCAGCAGCTTAGTTTCATACGAGGAGCTGTTTTTT	CASSLVSYEELFF
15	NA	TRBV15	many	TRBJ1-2	TGTGCCACCAGCAGAAGCCCAGGGGTGGGCTATGGCTACACCTTC	CATSRSPGVGYGYTF
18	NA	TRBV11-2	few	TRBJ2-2	TGTGCCAGCAGCTTAGCCCCGGGACCGCCGGATGGAGGCGGGGAGCTGTTTTTT	CASSLAPGPPDGGGELFF